These T cell receptor beta chains were read from a single sample in a study of naive and memory T cell subsets. One entry per CDR3 protein, called by TCRdb with MiXCR from the UMI-ligation and nested PCR reads. The table lists around 140,000 distinct CDR3 sequences, approximately 24% of them singletons. Sequences were obtained from naive CD4+ T cells from blood. These receptors were obtained from a human donor in good health. Each CDR3 is given with its conserved first and last residue. Fields, in order: clone size, V gene, D gene, J gene, CDR3 DNA, CDR3 protein. The D gene is left open where the match is weak. Only some rows state a clone size, as once, few, many or a class for expanded clones.

few	TRBV28	TRBD1	TRBJ1-2	TGTGCCAGCGGGACGGACAGGGTTTATGGCTACACCTTC	CASGTDRVYGYTF
-	TRBV2	-	TRBJ1-1	TGTGCCAGCAGTCCACACTCCAGGGTAAGCACTGAAGCTTTCTTT	CASSPHSRVSTEAFF
few	TRBV28	TRBD1	TRBJ1-2	TGTGCCAGCAGTTTGATCCGGGACAGGGGCAGGGGCTACACCTTC	CASSLIRDRGRGYTF
-	TRBV19	TRBD1	TRBJ2-7	TGTGCCAGTAGTACCAGGACAGGGTTCGACGAGCAGTACTTC	CASSTRTGFDEQYF
-	TRBV29-1	-	TRBJ2-5	TGCAGCGTTGGGGTTAAATTCGGTATTGAGACCCAGTACTTC	CSVGVKFGIETQYF
many	TRBV24-1	-	TRBJ2-1	TGTGCCACCAGTGATTACTCTCTAGGTCCCAATGAGCAGTTCTTC	CATSDYSLGPNEQFF
once	TRBV27	-	TRBJ1-6	TGTGCCAGCAGGTACAGGTTCAGCTCCTATAATTCACCCCTCCACTTT	CASRYRFSSYNSPLHF
few	TRBV7-2	-	TRBJ2-1	TGTGCCAGCAGCTTAGGGGGGAAAGGTCAAGTAGAGCAGTTCTTC	CASSLGGKGQVEQFF
few	TRBV20-1	TRBD1	TRBJ2-7	TGCAGTGCTACGCGGACAGGGACCTACGAGCAGTACTTC	CSATRTGTYEQYF
few	TRBV28	TRBD1	TRBJ1-2	TGTGCCAGCAGTTTCCCCAGGGGGCTTAACGACTATGGCTACACCTTC	CASSFPRGLNDYGYTF
few	TRBV7-2	-	TRBJ1-6	TGTGCCAGCAGTCAAAATCTTTATAATTCACCCCTCCACTTT	CASSQNLYNSPLHF
-	TRBV2	-	TRBJ2-7	TGTGCCAGCAGTGATTGGCAGGGTCCCTACGAGCAGTACTTC	CASSDWQGPYEQYF
-	TRBV7-9	TRBD1	TRBJ2-1	TGTGCCAGCAGCTGGCAGGGGGCCGATGAGCAGTTCTTC	CASSWQGADEQFF
once	TRBV10-3	-	TRBJ2-3	TGTGCCATCAGTGATGCTGGCGGTAGCACAGATACGCAGTATTTT	CAISDAGGSTDTQYF
once	TRBV5-1	-	TRBJ2-7	TGCGCCAGCAGCCACGGGACCGATCTTGGGGAGCAGTACTTC	CASSHGTDLGEQYF
-	TRBV28	-	TRBJ2-5	TGTGCCAGCAGTTCTGGGGTGCGGCAGTTCCAAGAGACCCAGTACTTC	CASSSGVRQFQETQYF
-	TRBV7-9	TRBD1	TRBJ2-5	TGTGCCAGCAGCCCCGAACAGGGGGCGGAGACCCAGTACTTC	CASSPEQGAETQYF
many	TRBV9	TRBD2	TRBJ2-1	TGTGCCAGCAGCGTAGAGGTAGGGACTAGCGGGAGGATGGATGAGCAGTTCTTC	CASSVEVGTSGRMDEQFF
-	TRBV18	-	TRBJ2-7	TGTGCCAGCTCACCACCCTCGCAATCCTACGAGCAGTACTTC	CASSPPSQSYEQYF
-	TRBV18	-	TRBJ1-1	TGTGCCAGCTCACCCTTGGGGGCGGTGGGCACTGAAGCTTTCTTT	CASSPLGAVGTEAFF
-	TRBV4-3	-	TRBJ2-3	TGCGCCAGCAGCCAACCACCCGCAGATACGCAGTATTTT	CASSQPPADTQYF
few	TRBV15	-	TRBJ2-1	TGTGCCACCAGCAGTTACAATGAGCAGTTCTTC	CATSSYNEQFF
-	TRBV12-3/TRBV12-4	TRBD2	TRBJ2-2	TGTGCCAGCACCCCAAACGGGAGGGCCTCCGGGGAGCTGTTTTTT	CASTPNGRASGELFF
-	TRBV20-1	TRBD2	TRBJ2-3	TGCAGTGCGGAGCGACTAGCGGGAATCCCTGATACGCAGTATTTT	CSAERLAGIPDTQYF
many	TRBV11-2	-	TRBJ2-1	TGTGCCAGCAGCTTAGTCGGTAGGAATGAGCAGTTCTTC	CASSLVGRNEQFF
few	TRBV7-9	-	TRBJ2-2	TGTGCCAGCAGCTTGGGGGTGAACACCGGGGAGCTGTTTTTT	CASSLGVNTGELFF
-	TRBV7-8	-	TRBJ1-6	TGTGCCAGCAGCAAAAACAAAAACTACAGGAATTCACCCCTCCACTTT	CASSKNKNYRNSPLHF
-	TRBV20-1	TRBD2	TRBJ2-3	TGCAGTGCTAGAGATCTTCGACTAGCGGGGGGAGATACGCAGTATTTT	CSARDLRLAGGDTQYF
many	TRBV30	-	TRBJ2-3	TGTGCCTGTAATCTAGGGTCCTTCACAGATACGCAGTATTTT	CACNLGSFTDTQYF
few	TRBV6-6	-	TRBJ2-2	TGTGCCAGCAGTTACCTGGGGGGCGTAGTCGGGGAGCTGTTTTTT	CASSYLGGVVGELFF
few	TRBV20-1	TRBD2	TRBJ2-7	TGCAGTGCTAGCGGGTCCCTTGCGGCGGGAGGAACCTACGAGCAGTACTTC	CSASGSLAAGGTYEQYF
once	TRBV5-4	TRBD2	TRBJ2-7	TGTGCCAGCAGCAAGACAACTAGCGGGACTTACGAGCAGTACTTC	CASSKTTSGTYEQYF
few	TRBV29-1	TRBD1	TRBJ2-5	TGCAGCGTTAGGCACTCCGGGACAGCACAAGAGACCCAGTACTTC	CSVRHSGTAQETQYF
-	TRBV25-1	-	TRBJ1-3	TGTGCCAGCAGTGAATTTGGGGAGGGAAACACCATATATTTT	CASSEFGEGNTIYF
-	TRBV20-1	TRBD2	TRBJ2-1	TGCAGTGCTCCTAGCGGGACACGAGAGGAGCAGTTCTTC	CSAPSGTREEQFF
-	TRBV28	-	TRBJ1-1	TGTGCCAGCAGTTACCAACTGGGGACTGAAGCTTTCTTT	CASSYQLGTEAFF
few	TRBV20-1	TRBD1	TRBJ1-3	TGCAGTGCAAGGACAGGGGAAACCTCTGGAAACACCATATATTTT	CSARTGETSGNTIYF
once	TRBV5-1	-	TRBJ2-2	TGCGCCAGCAGCTTGGTGTCAGGGTACACCGGGGAGCTGTTTTTT	CASSLVSGYTGELFF
few	TRBV7-2	-	TRBJ2-3	TGTGCCAGCAGCGCCCTGAGGAGGGATACGCAGTATTTT	CASSALRRDTQYF
few	TRBV12-3/TRBV12-4	TRBD1	TRBJ2-7	TGTGCCAGCAGTCCCCGGGACAGGGCAACCTACGAGCAGTACTTC	CASSPRDRATYEQYF
few	TRBV28	-	TRBJ1-1	TGTGCCAGCACAAGGTCCGGGGGAAGGGGAACTGAAGCTTTCTTT	CASTRSGGRGTEAFF
-	TRBV5-1	-	TRBJ1-3	TGCGCCAGCAGCTTGGTGGGCTATGGAAACACCATATATTTT	CASSLVGYGNTIYF
-	TRBV6-5	-	TRBJ1-1	TGTGCCAGCAGTCCGGCGTTTGGACGAACCGCGAACACTGAAGCTTTCTTT	CASSPAFGRTANTEAFF
few	TRBV29-1	-	TRBJ1-5	TGCAGCGTTGGTTCGGTTGGTCAGCCCCAGCATTTT	CSVGSVGQPQHF
many	TRBV20-1	-	TRBJ1-5	TGCAGTGCTAAGGATGGGGGGGGTAGCAATCAGCCCCAGCATTTT	CSAKDGGGSNQPQHF
many	TRBV5-5	-	TRBJ2-1	TGTGCCAGCAGCTTACAGGGCAATGAGCAGTTCTTC	CASSLQGNEQFF
-	TRBV7-2	-	TRBJ1-1	TGTGCCAGCAGCTCACAGCAGAACACTGAAGCTTTCTTT	CASSSQQNTEAFF
-	TRBV10-3	-	TRBJ2-7	TGTGCCATAGCTGAGGGGGGGGTCTCCTACGAGCAGTACTTC	CAIAEGGVSYEQYF
-	TRBV30	TRBD1	TRBJ1-2	TGTGCCTGGGACAGGGAGTTTAACGGCTACACCTTC	CAWDREFNGYTF
-	TRBV7-2	TRBD2	TRBJ2-3	TGTGCCAGCAGCTTAGATTCGCTAGCGGGAAGGGATACGCAGTATTTT	CASSLDSLAGRDTQYF
-	TRBV3-1	-	TRBJ2-1	TGTGCCAGCAGCCAAGATAGGAGGTTAGCAAGGCCGGATGAGCAGTTCTTC	CASSQDRRLARPDEQFF
-	TRBV7-2	TRBD2	TRBJ2-3	TGTGCCAGCAGCTTAGTGGGACTAGCGGGAGTAGACACAGATACGCAGTATTTT	CASSLVGLAGVDTDTQYF
-	TRBV20-1	-	TRBJ2-5	TGCAGTGCTAGTCGGCAGGGACAAGAGACCCAGTACTTC	CSASRQGQETQYF
few	TRBV6-5	-	TRBJ2-1	TGTGCCAGCAGACCCCTGGGGGGAAATGAGCAGTTCTTC	CASRPLGGNEQFF
few	TRBV7-2	TRBD1	TRBJ2-1	TGTGCCAGCAGCTTAGTGGTGGGACAGGGAGGGGAGCAGTTCTTC	CASSLVVGQGGEQFF
few	TRBV12-3/TRBV12-4	-	TRBJ2-1	TGTGCCAGCAGTAACACCGGGACACCGATACACAATGAGCAGTTCTTC	CASSNTGTPIHNEQFF
-	TRBV7-9	-	TRBJ1-1	TGTGCCAGCAGCTCCGGGCAGACTAAGAACACTGAAGCTTTCTTT	CASSSGQTKNTEAFF
-	TRBV29-1	TRBD1	TRBJ2-7	TGCAGCGTTGTGGCGGGACAGGGATCCGAGCAGTACTTC	CSVVAGQGSEQYF
few	TRBV19	-	TRBJ1-5	TGTGCCAGTCAAACAGGGAATAGCAATCAGCCCCAGCATTTT	CASQTGNSNQPQHF
many	TRBV7-9	TRBD1	TRBJ1-2	TGTGCCAGCAGCCGAATGGGACAGCGAGCCTATGGCTACACCTTC	CASSRMGQRAYGYTF